The rows below give T cell receptor beta chains drawn from one sample of a study of beta chain features in type 1 diabetes. Generated by immunoSEQ multiplex PCR, the TCRdb table keeps only in-frame clones and is missing some. Of some 140,000 clones listed, approximately 9% are singletons. Sequenced material: central memory CD4+ T cells from blood. The receptors derive from a man aged 25 to 40 with type 1 diabetes. Each CDR3 is given without its conserved first and last residue. The D gene is left open where the match is weak.

ASSHSGGGGSGDNEQF,.,TRBJ2-1,TRBV4-2
ASSPEDRGIGTQY,.,TRBJ2-3,TRBV4-3
ASSLEGYGYT,.,TRBJ1-2,TRBV11-1
ASSQPQGTATDTQY,.,TRBJ2-3,TRBV5-1
ASSLVPETNYGYT,.,TRBJ1-2,TRBV5-4
ASSVRDSRRYDTQY,.,TRBJ2-3,TRBV5-4
ASSSEAQDPGGNTIY,.,TRBJ1-3,TRBV7-3
ASSPFEGATDTQY,TRBD1,TRBJ2-3,TRBV19
ASSPPRNSPLH,.,TRBJ1-6,TRBV18
ASGWSGQETQY,.,TRBJ2-5,TRBV11-2
ASSITDDETQY,.,TRBJ2-5,TRBV19
ATRQTVYNEQF,.,TRBJ2-1,TRBV15
ASSLDRRGRGIQY,.,TRBJ2-4,TRBV28
ASSLAVNSYEQY,.,TRBJ2-7,TRBV7-2
ASSPDRGLGGANVLT,TRBD1,TRBJ2-6,TRBV11-1
ASSARTGYGYT,.,TRBJ1-2,TRBV9
ASSKPGLYTGELF,TRBD2,TRBJ2-2,TRBV7-9
SVEDPKLRETQY,.,TRBJ2-5,TRBV29-1
ASSPLEGEQY,.,TRBJ2-7,TRBV5-4
AVSGTSDYNEQF,TRBD2,TRBJ2-1,TRBV10-3